The rows below give T cell receptor beta chains drawn from one sample of a study of identical twins. Via MiXCR, TCRdb re-called the 5' RACE reads, giving one row per CDR3 protein. The sample records around 280,000 distinct CDR3 sequences, roughly 8.6% being singletons. The sample also formed part of further work on yellow fever vaccine responses in identical twins.

The sequencing input was memory (CD45RO+) T cells sorted from blood. Receptor source: a woman aged 18-30 years in good health. The CDR3 runs from the conserved cysteine through the conserved F or W. D genes are given only for firm matches. Size is omitted from some rows. Given values are once, few, many or a class for expanded clones.

CASRLTAIDTQYF	TGTGCCAGCAGACTAACAGCGATAGATACGCAGTATTTT	NA	many	TRBV12-3/TRBV12-4	TRBJ2-3
CARRVRGRETQYF	TGCGCCAGGAGGGTGAGGGGGCGAGAGACCCAGTACTTC	TRBD1	NA	TRBV10-1	TRBJ2-5
CASSQEGGKTQYF	TGTGCCAGCAGCCAAGAAGGGGGAAAGACCCAGTACTTC	NA	NA	TRBV3-1	TRBJ2-5
CASSFSGSGNEQFF	TGTGCCAGCAGCTTTAGCGGGAGTGGAAATGAGCAGTTCTTC	TRBD2	many	TRBV6-4	TRBJ2-1
CSVGGASQDRNEQFF	TGCAGCGTGGGGGGGGCTAGCCAGGACCGCAATGAGCAGTTCTTC	NA	NA	TRBV29-1	TRBJ2-1
CASSPLTGHSPLHF	TGTGCCAGCAGCCCTCTCACGGGGCATTCACCCCTCCACTTT	NA	many	TRBV3-1	TRBJ1-6
CASSLLTLDEQFF	TGTGCCAGCAGCTTATTAACGTTGGATGAGCAGTTCTTC	NA	few	TRBV5-5	TRBJ2-1
CASSRTGTGEETQYF	TGTGCCAGCAGCAGGACCGGGACAGGTGAAGAGACCCAGTACTTC	TRBD1	many	TRBV28	TRBJ2-5
CASRIPGAAMAQYF	TGTGCCAGCAGGATCCCGGGGGCGGCTATGGCCCAGTACTTC	NA	NA	TRBV2	TRBJ2-5
CASSLDVLRGGSDTQYF	TGTGCCAGCAGCTTAGACGTCCTGCGGGGGGGGTCAGATACGCAGTATTTT	TRBD2	many	TRBV7-8	TRBJ2-3
CASSPEMGAYEQYF	TGTGCCAGCTCACCCGAGATGGGGGCCTACGAGCAGTACTTC	NA	NA	TRBV18	TRBJ2-7
CASTRGGQSLVSVGYTF	TGTGCCAGCACCCGAGGGGGACAGTCACTTGTATCGGTTGGCTACACCTTC	TRBD1	many	TRBV16	TRBJ1-2
CASSSTGTSYNEQFF	TGTGCCAGCAGCTCGACAGGGACCTCCTACAATGAGCAGTTCTTC	TRBD1	many	TRBV7-2	TRBJ2-1
CSARGRGGFVKTQYF	TGCAGTGCTAGAGGAAGAGGCGGGTTCGTAAAGACCCAGTACTTC	NA	NA	TRBV20-1	TRBJ2-5
CASSRDTGLADNEQFF	TGTGCCAGCTCCAGAGACACGGGACTAGCGGACAATGAGCAGTTCTTC	TRBD2	few	TRBV18	TRBJ2-1
CASSYYRAGEKETQYF	TGTGCCAGCAGTTACTATCGAGCGGGGGAGAAAGAGACCCAGTACTTC	TRBD2	many	TRBV6-2/TRBV6-3	TRBJ2-5
CASSPRGVTEQYF	TGTGCCAGCAGCCCCAGAGGGGTTACCGAGCAGTACTTC	NA	few	TRBV6-1	TRBJ2-7
CASRGTVNQPQHF	TGTGCCAGTCGTGGGACAGTTAATCAGCCCCAGCATTTT	TRBD1	NA	TRBV2	TRBJ1-5
CASSENRLVVRNEKLFF	TGTGCCAGCAGTGAAAACCGTCTGGTAGTGCGGAATGAAAAACTGTTTTTT	NA	few	TRBV2	TRBJ1-4
CASSPGRVSDEQFF	TGTGCCAGCAGCCCCGGCCGGGTCAGCGATGAGCAGTTCTTC	NA	few	TRBV7-9	TRBJ2-1
CASSRSTGGTEAFF	TGTGCCAGCTCACGATCGACAGGGGGCACTGAAGCTTTCTTT	TRBD1	few	TRBV18	TRBJ1-1
CASSADRINEQFF	TGTGCCAGCAGTGCGGACAGGATCAATGAGCAGTTCTTC	TRBD1	many	TRBV2	TRBJ2-1
CASSTRTSGDRPNEQFF	TGTGCCAGCAGCACCCGGACTAGCGGGGACAGACCCAATGAGCAGTTCTTC	TRBD2	many	TRBV3-1	TRBJ2-1
CASSYFGGSLDTQYF	TGTGCCAGCAGTTACTTTGGGGGGTCCCTGGATACGCAGTATTTT	NA	few	TRBV6-5	TRBJ2-3
CASTVDRVGTQYF	TGTGCCAGCACCGTGGACAGGGTGGGGACCCAGTACTTC	TRBD1	NA	TRBV12-3/TRBV12-4	TRBJ2-5
CSARDGRVNTEAFF	TGCAGTGCTAGAGATGGCAGGGTGAACACTGAAGCTTTCTTT	NA	many	TRBV20-1	TRBJ1-1
CASSLSDNTEAFF	TGTGCCAGCAGCTTATCAGATAACACTGAAGCTTTCTTT	NA	few	TRBV7-9	TRBJ1-1
CSVERGAYRENEQFF	TGCAGCGTTGAAAGGGGAGCATATAGGGAGAATGAGCAGTTCTTC	NA	few	TRBV29-1	TRBJ2-1
CASGEYQETQYF	TGTGCCAGTGGAGAGTACCAAGAGACCCAGTACTTC	NA	many	TRBV19	TRBJ2-5
CASSHSGSSYNEQFF	TGTGCCAGCAGCCATAGCGGAAGCTCCTACAATGAGCAGTTCTTC	NA	many	TRBV3-1	TRBJ2-1
CASSFGLGDADTQYF	TGTGCCAGCAGTTTTGGTTTGGGTGACGCGGATACGCAGTATTTT	NA	few	TRBV12-3/TRBV12-4	TRBJ2-3
CASSQSSGRDFRPLHF	TGCGCCAGCAGCCAGAGCTCGGGCCGGGATTTCCGACCCCTCCACTTT	NA	many	TRBV4-1	TRBJ1-6
CASSVGLAGGSSYNEQFF	TGTGCCAGCAGTGTGGGACTAGCGGGAGGGAGCTCCTACAATGAGCAGTTCTTC	TRBD2	NA	TRBV6-1	TRBJ2-1
CASSLGRGGADTQYF	TGCGCCAGCAGCTTGGGTCGGGGGGGCGCAGATACGCAGTATTTT	TRBD2	NA	TRBV5-1	TRBJ2-3
CASNIGGNEQFF	TGTGCCAGCAACATAGGGGGCAATGAGCAGTTCTTC	NA	NA	TRBV2	TRBJ2-1
CASSSLDQETQYF	TGTGCCAGCAGTTCCTTGGACCAAGAGACCCAGTACTTC	NA	many	TRBV5-6	TRBJ2-5
CASSPPGLAGGPEQFF	TGTGCCAGCTCACCACCTGGACTAGCGGGGGGGCCTGAGCAGTTCTTC	TRBD2	few	TRBV18	TRBJ2-1
CSALGGGDEKLFF	TGCAGTGCTTTAGGGGGGGGGGATGAAAAACTGTTTTTT	NA	few	TRBV20-1	TRBJ1-4
CASSAEVLSSYNEQFF	TGTGCCAGCAGCGCCGAAGTGCTCAGCTCCTACAATGAGCAGTTCTTC	NA	few	TRBV11-3	TRBJ2-1
CSARGQGHQSTDTQYF	TGCAGTGCTAGAGGACAGGGGCACCAAAGCACAGATACGCAGTATTTT	TRBD1	NA	TRBV20-1	TRBJ2-3
CASSSLSGRENEQYF	TGTGCCAGCAGTTCCCTTAGCGGGAGAGAAAACGAGCAGTACTTC	TRBD2	NA	TRBV28	TRBJ2-7
CASSFSPLTGELFF	TGTGCCAGCAGTTTCAGTCCACTAACCGGGGAGCTGTTTTTT	NA	NA	TRBV28	TRBJ2-2
CASRVSYNEQFF	TGTGCCAGCAGGGTATCCTACAATGAGCAGTTCTTC	NA	many	TRBV2	TRBJ2-1
CASSLGSSSGNTIYF	TGTGCCAGCAGCTTAGGTAGCAGCTCTGGAAACACCATATATTTT	NA	NA	TRBV7-8	TRBJ1-3
CSARASSGSTPLQFF	TGCAGTGCTAGAGCTTCTAGCGGGAGTACCCCATTACAGTTCTTC	TRBD2	few	TRBV20-1	TRBJ2-1
CASTPGVTSYNEQFF	TGTGCCAGCACCCCTGGGGTGACTAGCTACAATGAGCAGTTCTTC	NA	NA	TRBV6-1	TRBJ2-1
CASSPSDRGRETQYF	TGCGCCAGCAGCCCCTCCGACAGGGGGCGGGAGACCCAGTACTTC	TRBD1	NA	TRBV4-1	TRBJ2-5
CATLLGPENYEQYF	TGTGCCACCCTCTTAGGGCCGGAGAACTACGAGCAGTACTTC	NA	few	TRBV21-1	TRBJ2-7
CSAGYKAGEQYF	TGCAGTGCAGGCTACAAAGCGGGGGAGCAGTACTTC	TRBD2	few	TRBV20-1	TRBJ2-7
CASSHPTSGRFGDTQYF	TGCGCCAGCAGCCACCCGACTAGCGGGAGGTTTGGAGATACGCAGTATTTT	TRBD2	NA	TRBV4-1	TRBJ2-3
CASSHAGDRVSYEQYF	TGTGCCAGCAGCCACGCTGGGGACAGGGTATCCTACGAGCAGTACTTC	TRBD1	few	TRBV7-9	TRBJ2-7
CSAGRTDTQYF	TGCAGTGCCGGTCGAACGGATACGCAGTATTTT	NA	NA	TRBV20-1	TRBJ2-3
CASSLMRSGAQYF	TGCGCCAGCAGCTTGATGAGGAGCGGAGCCCAGTACTTC	NA	NA	TRBV5-1	TRBJ2-5
CASSPGLEETQYF	TGTGCCAGCAGCCCCGGACTAGAAGAGACCCAGTACTTC	TRBD2	NA	TRBV11-2	TRBJ2-5